This T cell receptor beta chain was recorded in a study of blood T cell repertoires in COVID-19. Study at large: The study drew acute and convalescent COVID-19 samples from the United States, Italy and Spain. T cells, B-cell-depleted T cells, or PBMCs supplied cDNA or gDNA.

Study processing details: Counts of nucleated cells, estimated from reference gene primer amplification, were obtained. The protocol was immunoSEQ multiplex PCR, while the TCRdb copy is restricted to in-frame clones and leaves out a portion. The D gene and trimming were derived from the DNA, and the V and J assignments and clone size from that table. The sample lists some 230,000 clones; around 86% were seen once. The sample was peripheral blood. The clonotype comes from a man aged 25-45 years who had recovered from COVID-19.

CDR3 region: CATSRDQNHIRTNTEAFF. The DNA for the CDR3 is TGTGCCACCAGCAGAGATCAGAATCACATAAGGACAAACACTGAAGCTTTCTTT. The chain links TRBV15 to TRBJ1-1; tentative D call: TRBD1 (5 bases). Trimming removed 0 bases from V and 2 bases from J, with 19 bases in between. The CDR3 is made up of 18 amino acids. Germline CDR1 LNHNV, CDR2 YYDKDF (reference sequence).